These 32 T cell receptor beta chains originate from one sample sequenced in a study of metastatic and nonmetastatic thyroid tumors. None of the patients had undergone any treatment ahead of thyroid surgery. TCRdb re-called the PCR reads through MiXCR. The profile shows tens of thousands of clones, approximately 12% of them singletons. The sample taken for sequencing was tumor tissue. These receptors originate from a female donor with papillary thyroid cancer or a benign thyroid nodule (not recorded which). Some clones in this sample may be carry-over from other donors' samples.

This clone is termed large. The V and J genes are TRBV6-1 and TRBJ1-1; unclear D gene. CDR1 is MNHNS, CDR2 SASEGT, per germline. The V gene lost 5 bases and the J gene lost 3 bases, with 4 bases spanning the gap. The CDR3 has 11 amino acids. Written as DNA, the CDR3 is TGTGCCAGCAGTTCATACACTGAAGCTTTCTTT. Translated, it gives CASSSYTEAFF.

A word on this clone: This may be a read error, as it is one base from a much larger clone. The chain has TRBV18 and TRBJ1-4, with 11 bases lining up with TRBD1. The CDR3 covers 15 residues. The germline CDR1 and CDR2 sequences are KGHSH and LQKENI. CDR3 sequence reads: CTSSPDRGPNEKLFF. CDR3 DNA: TGTACCAGCTCACCGGACAGGGGGCCTAATGAAAAACTGTTTTTT.

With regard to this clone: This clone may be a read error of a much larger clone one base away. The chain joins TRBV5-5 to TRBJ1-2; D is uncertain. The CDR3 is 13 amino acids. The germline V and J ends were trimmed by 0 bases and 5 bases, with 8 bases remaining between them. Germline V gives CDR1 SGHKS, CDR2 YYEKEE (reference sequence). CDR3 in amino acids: CASSLEQNYGYTF. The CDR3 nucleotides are TGTGCCAGCAGCTTGGAACAAAATTATGGCTACACCTTC.

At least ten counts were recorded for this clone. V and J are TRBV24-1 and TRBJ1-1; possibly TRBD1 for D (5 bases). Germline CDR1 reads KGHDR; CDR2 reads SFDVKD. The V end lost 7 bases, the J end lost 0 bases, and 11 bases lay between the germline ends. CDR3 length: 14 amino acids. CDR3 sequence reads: CATRPTDLNTEAFF. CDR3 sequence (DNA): TGTGCCACCAGACCGACAGATTTGAACACTGAAGCTTTCTTT.

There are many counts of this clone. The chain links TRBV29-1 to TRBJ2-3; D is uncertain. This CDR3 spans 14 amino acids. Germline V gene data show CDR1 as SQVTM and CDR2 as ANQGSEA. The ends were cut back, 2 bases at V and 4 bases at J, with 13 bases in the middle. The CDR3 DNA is TGCAGCGTTGAAACGCCGGGTCAGTCAGATACGCAGTATTTT. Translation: CSVETPGQSDTQYF.

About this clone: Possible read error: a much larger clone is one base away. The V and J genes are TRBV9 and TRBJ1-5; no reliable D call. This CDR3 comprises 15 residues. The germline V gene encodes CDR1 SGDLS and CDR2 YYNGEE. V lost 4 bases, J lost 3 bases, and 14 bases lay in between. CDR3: CASSPTPAFNQPQHF. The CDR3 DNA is TGTGCCAGCAGCCCTACCCCGGCGTTCAATCAGCCCCAGCATTTT.

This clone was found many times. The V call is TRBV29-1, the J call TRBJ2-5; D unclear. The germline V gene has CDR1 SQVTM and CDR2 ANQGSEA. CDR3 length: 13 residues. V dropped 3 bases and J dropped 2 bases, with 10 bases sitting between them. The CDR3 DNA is TGCAGCGTTGAGGTCGTCGTACAAGAGACCCAGTACTTC. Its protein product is CSVEVVVQETQYF.

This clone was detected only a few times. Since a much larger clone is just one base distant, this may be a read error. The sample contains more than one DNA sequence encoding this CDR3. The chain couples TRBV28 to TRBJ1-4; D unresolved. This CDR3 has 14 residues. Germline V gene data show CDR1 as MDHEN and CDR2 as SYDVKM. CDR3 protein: CASSPVEPNEKLFF. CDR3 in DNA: TGTGCCAGCAGTCCGGTTGAACCTAATGAGAAACTGTTTTTT. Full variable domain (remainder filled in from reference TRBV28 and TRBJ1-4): DVKVTQSSRYLVKRTGEKVFLECVQDMDHENMFWYRQDPGLGLRLIYFSYDVKMKEKGDIPEGYSVSREKKERFSLILESASTNQTSMYLCASSPVEPNEKLFFGSGTQLSVL.

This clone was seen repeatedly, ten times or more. As DNA, the CDR3 is TGTGCCAGCAGTTCCTCGGACGGCTACGAGCAGTACTTC. Translating gives CASSSSDGYEQYF. This sequence joins TRBV12-3 or TRBV12-4 and TRBJ2-7; D gene ambiguous. The V end was cut by 4 bases, the J end by 3 bases, with 10 bases between. The length of the CDR3 is 13 residues.

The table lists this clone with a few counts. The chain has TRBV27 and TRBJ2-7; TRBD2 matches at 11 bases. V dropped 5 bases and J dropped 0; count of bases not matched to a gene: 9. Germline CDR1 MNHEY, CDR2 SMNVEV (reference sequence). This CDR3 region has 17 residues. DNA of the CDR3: TGTGCCAGCAGTCCGGGACTAGCGGAGAAGAGCTCCTACGAGCAGTACTTC. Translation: CASSPGLAEKSSYEQYF.

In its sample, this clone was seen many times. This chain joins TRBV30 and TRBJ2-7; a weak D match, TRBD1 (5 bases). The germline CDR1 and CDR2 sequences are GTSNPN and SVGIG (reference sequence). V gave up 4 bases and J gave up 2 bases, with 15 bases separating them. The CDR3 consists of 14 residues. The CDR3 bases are TGTGCCTGGACCCCTCGGTCAGGGACCTACGAGCAGTACTTC. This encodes CAWTPRSGTYEQYF.

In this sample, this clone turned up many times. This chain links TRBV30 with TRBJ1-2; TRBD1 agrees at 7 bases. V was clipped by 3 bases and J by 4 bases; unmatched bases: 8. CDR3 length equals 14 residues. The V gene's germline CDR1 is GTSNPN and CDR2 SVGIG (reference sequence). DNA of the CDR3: TGTGCCTGGAGCCGACAGGGATTTCGCTATGGCTACACCTTC. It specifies CAWSRQGFRYGYTF.

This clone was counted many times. The CDR3 reads CASSLSGLADNEQFF. The CDR3 DNA follows: TGTGCCAGCAGCTTAAGTGGGCTAGCAGACAATGAGCAGTTCTTC. The chain has TRBV7-9 and TRBJ2-1, with D tentatively TRBD2 (5 bases). Trimming stripped 2 bases from V and 5 bases from J, with 13 bases between. CDR3 length: 15 residues. Germline V gene sequence: CDR1 SEHNR, CDR2 FQNEAQ (reference sequence).

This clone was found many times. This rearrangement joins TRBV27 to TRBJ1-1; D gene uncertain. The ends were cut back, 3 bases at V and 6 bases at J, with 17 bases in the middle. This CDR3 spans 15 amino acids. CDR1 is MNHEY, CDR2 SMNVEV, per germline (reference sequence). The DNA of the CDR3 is TGTGCCAGCAGTTTTAAATTCATAGGGCCGGCTGAAGCTTTCTTT. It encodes CASSFKFIGPAEAFF.

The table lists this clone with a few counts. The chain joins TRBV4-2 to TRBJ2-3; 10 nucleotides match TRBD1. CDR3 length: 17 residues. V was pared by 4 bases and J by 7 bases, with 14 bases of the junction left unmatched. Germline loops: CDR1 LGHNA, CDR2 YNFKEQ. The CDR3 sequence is CASSLGTRDRGDYTQYF. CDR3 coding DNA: TGTGCCAGCAGCCTCGGAACAAGGGACAGGGGCGATTATACGCAGTATTTT.

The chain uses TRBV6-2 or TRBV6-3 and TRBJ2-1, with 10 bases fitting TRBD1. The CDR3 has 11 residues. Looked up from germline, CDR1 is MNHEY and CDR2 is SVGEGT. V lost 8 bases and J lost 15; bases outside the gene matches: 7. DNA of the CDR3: TGTGCCAGCGGGGGACAGGGGTCTGCGTTCTTC. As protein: CASGGQGSAFF.

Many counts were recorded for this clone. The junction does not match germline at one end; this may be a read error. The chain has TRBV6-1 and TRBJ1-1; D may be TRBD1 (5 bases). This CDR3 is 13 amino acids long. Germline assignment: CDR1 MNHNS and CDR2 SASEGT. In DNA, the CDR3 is TGTGTCAGCAGTCTCTCGGGGGACACTGAAGCTTTCTTT. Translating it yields CVSSLSGDTEAFF.

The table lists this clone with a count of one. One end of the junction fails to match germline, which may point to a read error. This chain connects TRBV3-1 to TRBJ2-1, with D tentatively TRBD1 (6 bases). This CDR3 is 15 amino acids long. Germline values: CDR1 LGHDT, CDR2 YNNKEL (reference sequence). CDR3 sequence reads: CASSQDRGRNNEQLF. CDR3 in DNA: TGTGCCAGCAGCCAAGACAGGGGTCGAAACAATGAGCAGCTCTTC.

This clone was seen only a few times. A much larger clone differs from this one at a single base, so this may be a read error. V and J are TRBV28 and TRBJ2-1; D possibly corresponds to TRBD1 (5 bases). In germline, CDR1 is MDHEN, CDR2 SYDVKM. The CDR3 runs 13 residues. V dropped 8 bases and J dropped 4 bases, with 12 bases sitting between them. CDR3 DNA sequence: TGTGCCAGCGACAGTGGCCCTTACAATGAGCAGTTCTTC. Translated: CASDSGPYNEQFF.

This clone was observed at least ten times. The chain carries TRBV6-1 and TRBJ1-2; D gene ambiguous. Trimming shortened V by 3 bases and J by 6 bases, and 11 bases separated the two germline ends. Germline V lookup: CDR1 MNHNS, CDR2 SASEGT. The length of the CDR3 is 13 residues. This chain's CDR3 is CASSDLGLNGYTF. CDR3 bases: TGTGCCAGCAGTGATTTAGGGTTGAATGGCTACACCTTC.

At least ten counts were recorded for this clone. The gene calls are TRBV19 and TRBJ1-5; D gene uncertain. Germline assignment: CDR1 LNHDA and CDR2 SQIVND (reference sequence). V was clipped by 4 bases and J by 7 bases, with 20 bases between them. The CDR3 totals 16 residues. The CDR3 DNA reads TGTGCCAGTAGTAACCCCACTGAGGGAGCAAGGCAGCCCCAGCATTTT. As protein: CASSNPTEGARQPQHF.

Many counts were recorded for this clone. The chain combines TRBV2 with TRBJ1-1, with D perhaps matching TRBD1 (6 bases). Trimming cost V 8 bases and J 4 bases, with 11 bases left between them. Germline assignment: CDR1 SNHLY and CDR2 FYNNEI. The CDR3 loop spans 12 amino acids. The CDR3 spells CASSGVATEAFF. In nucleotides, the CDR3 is TGTGCCAGCTCAGGGGTCGCCACTGAAGCTTTCTTT.

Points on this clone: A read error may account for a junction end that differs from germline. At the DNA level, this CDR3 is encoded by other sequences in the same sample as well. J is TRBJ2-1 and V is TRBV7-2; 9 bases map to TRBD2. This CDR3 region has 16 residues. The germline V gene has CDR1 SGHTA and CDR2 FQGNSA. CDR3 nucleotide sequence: TGTGCCAGCAGCCTAGCGGGGACGTCTTGGGACAATGAGCAGTTCTTC. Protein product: CASSLAGTSWDNEQFF.

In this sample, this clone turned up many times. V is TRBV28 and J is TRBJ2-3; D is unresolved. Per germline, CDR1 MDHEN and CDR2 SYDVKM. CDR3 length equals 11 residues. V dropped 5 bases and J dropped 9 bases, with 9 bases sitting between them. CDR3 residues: CASSAEVTQYF. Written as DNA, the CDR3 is TGTGCCAGCAGTGCCGAGGTAACGCAGTATTTT.

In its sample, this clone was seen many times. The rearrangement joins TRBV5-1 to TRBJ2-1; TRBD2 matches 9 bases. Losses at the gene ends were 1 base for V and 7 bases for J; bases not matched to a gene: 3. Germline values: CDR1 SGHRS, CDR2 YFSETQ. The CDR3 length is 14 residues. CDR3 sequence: CASSLPSGINEQFF. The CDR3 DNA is TGCGCCAGCAGCTTGCCTAGCGGGATTAATGAGCAGTTCTTC.

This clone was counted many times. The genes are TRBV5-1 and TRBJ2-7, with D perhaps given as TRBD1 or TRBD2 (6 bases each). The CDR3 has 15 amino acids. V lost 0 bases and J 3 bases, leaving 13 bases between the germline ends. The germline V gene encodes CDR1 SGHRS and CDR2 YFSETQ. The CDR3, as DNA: TGCGCCAGCAGCTTGGCCGGGGGCCCAAGCTACGAGCAGTACTTC. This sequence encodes CASSLAGGPSYEQYF.

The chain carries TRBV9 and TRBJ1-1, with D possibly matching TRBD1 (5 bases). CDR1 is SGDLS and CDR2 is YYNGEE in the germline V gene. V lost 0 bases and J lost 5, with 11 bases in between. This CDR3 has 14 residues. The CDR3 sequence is CASSVGAGRTEAFF. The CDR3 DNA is TGTGCCAGCAGCGTAGGGGCAGGGAGGACTGAAGCTTTCTTT.

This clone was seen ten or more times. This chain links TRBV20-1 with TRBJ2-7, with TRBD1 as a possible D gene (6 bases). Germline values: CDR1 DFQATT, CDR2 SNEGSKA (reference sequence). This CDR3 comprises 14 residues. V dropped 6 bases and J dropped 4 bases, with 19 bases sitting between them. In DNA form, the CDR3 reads TGCAGTGCCCAGTCCCTGGACAGATTTTACGAGCAGTACTTC. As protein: CSAQSLDRFYEQYF.

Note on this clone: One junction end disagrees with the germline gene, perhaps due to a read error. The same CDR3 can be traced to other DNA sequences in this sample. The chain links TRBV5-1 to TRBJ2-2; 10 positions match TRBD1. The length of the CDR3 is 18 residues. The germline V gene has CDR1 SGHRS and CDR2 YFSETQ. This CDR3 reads CASSRRKGQGIGAGELFF. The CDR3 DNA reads TGCGCTAGCAGCAGAAGAAAGGGACAGGGGATTGGTGCCGGGGAGCTGTTTTTT.

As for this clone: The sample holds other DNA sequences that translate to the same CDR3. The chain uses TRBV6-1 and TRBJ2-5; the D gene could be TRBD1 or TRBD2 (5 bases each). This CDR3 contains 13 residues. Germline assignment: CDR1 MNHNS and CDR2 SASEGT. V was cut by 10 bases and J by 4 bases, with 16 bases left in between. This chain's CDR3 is CATRDRQLETQYF. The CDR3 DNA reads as TGTGCCACCAGGGACCGACAACTAGAGACCCAGTACTTC.

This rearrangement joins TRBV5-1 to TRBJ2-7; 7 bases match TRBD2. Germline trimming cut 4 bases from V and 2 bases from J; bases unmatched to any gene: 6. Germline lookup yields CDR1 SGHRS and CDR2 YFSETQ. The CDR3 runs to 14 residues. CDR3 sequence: CASSERGPAYEQYF. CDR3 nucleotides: TGCGCCAGCAGCGAGCGGGGTCCTGCCTACGAGCAGTACTTC.

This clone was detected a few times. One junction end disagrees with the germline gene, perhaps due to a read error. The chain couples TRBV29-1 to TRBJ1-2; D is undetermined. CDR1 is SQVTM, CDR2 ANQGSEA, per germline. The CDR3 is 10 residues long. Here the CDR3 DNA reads TGCAGCGTTGATGAGTATGGATACAACTTC. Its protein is CSVDEYGYNF.